This T cell receptor (beta chain) emerged from a study of blood T cell repertoires in COVID-19. The overall study: Collection of acute and convalescent COVID-19 samples took place in the United States, Italy and Spain. PBMCs, B-cell-depleted T cells, or T cells provided the cDNA or gDNA that made up the material.

Trimming pared 0 bases from V and 8 bases from J, leaving 16 bases between. Germline loops: CDR1 KGHSH, CDR2 LQKENI. CDR3 size: 16 residues. Authors' processing steps: For nucleated cells, counts were estimated from reference gene primer amplification. Method: immunoSEQ multiplex PCR; TCRdb's copy keeps in-frame clones and lacks some. V and J calls and clone size are those listed in that table; D and trimming were worked out from the DNA. This sample yields roughly 90,000 clones, of which roughly 84% are seen a single time; roughly 32% belongs to the top ten. Sequenced sample: peripheral blood. The TCR sequence derives from a woman older than 75 with active or convalescent COVID-19. The gene calls are TRBV18 and TRBJ1-4; D is unresolved. The CDR3: CASSPPSIQFSEKLFF. CDR3 nucleotides: TGTGCCAGCTCACCACCGTCGATACAGTTTTCGGAAAAACTGTTTTTT.